This T cell receptor (beta chain) was recovered during a study of blood T cell repertoires in COVID-19. On the study more broadly: Sources were T cells, B-cell-depleted T cells, or PBMCs; the material itself was cDNA or gDNA.

Germline V CDR1 and CDR2: SGDLS, YYNGEE. The CDR3 spans 16 residues. Trimming cost V 3 bases and J 1 base; bases outside gene matches: 3. As originally analysed: Amplification with reference gene primers provided the estimates of nucleated cell counts. The table came from immunoSEQ multiplex PCR; TCRdb's copy has only in-frame clones and leaves some out. That table supplies the V and J calls and clone size; D and trimming were determined from the DNA. The table has approximately 260,000 clones, over 85% seen once. The sequenced material came from PBMCs or T cells enriched from blood (not recorded which). This TCR came from a woman aged 55-70 years who had recovered from COVID-19. The J gene is TRBJ2-6, the V gene TRBV9; 8 bases line up with TRBD1. CDR3 DNA: TGTGCCAGCAGCGGAGACAGGGGTTCTGGGGCCAACGTCCTGACTTTC. Translated, it gives CASSGDRGSGANVLTF.